These 17 T cell receptor beta chains share one sample of origin, sequenced in a study of tumor-infiltrating lymphocytes in primary liver carcinoma. It was unsorted whole blood that yielded blood RNA, and germline DNA was also extracted. Using a constant-region primer together with ProtoScript II reverse transcriptase, TCR beta cDNA was made from about 500 ng of total RNA. Generation of the TCR beta libraries relied on three nested multiplex PCR rounds using slightly modified ARM-PCR. Use of TRBV1-TRBV30 forward primers with a C-beta reverse primer characterized the first two PCR rounds, which lasted 10 cycles each. TCRdb recomputed calls from the multiplex PCR reads with MiXCR, one row per CDR3 protein. The sample lists some 190,000 distinct CDR3 sequences; roughly 60% were seen once. The specimen was peripheral blood. The receptor set was obtained from a man aged 35 to 55 with primary liver carcinoma and hepatitis B virus infection.

Comment on this clonotype: At one end, the junction sequence differs from germline, possibly due to a read error. The chain couples TRBV6-2 or TRBV6-3 to TRBJ2-5, with D maybe TRBD2 (5 bases). The CDR3 is 14 residues long. Germline lookup yields CDR1 MNHEY and CDR2 SVGEGT. CDR3: CAGSPWTLGETQYF. The CDR3 nucleotides read TGTGCCGGCAGCCCCTGGACTCTTGGAGAGACCCAGTACTTC.

With regard to this clonotype: This could be a read error, since a much larger clone is one nucleotide away. The chain has TRBV29-1 and TRBJ1-5; 10 bases fit TRBD1. Germline V CDR1 and CDR2: SQVTM, ANQGSEA. The CDR3 consists of 15 residues. DNA for the CDR3: TGCAGCGTCGGTACCGGGACAGGGGCGTATCAGTCCCAGCATTTT. Residues: CSVGTGTGAYQSQHF.

The chain has TRBV29-1 and TRBJ1-2, with a tentative D call TRBD1 (5 bases). V was shortened by 8 bases and J by 8 bases, with 18 bases between the two germline ends. This CDR3 has 12 residues. Looked up from germline, CDR1 is SQVTM and CDR2 is ANQGSEA. Written as DNA, the CDR3 is TGCAGCATCCGGGGACTCCGGGGCGGCTACACCTTC. This gives the protein CSIRGLRGGYTF.

As regards this clonotype: A read error may be the cause here, since a much bigger clone is one base away. The gene calls are TRBV6-1 and TRBJ2-2; D is uncertain. The germline V gene has CDR1 MNHNS and CDR2 SASEGT. The V gene lost 10 bases and the J gene lost 2 bases, with 11 bases spanning the gap. The CDR3 has 13 amino acids. The CDR3 here is CATTPSNTGELFF. The CDR3 DNA reads TGTGCCACCACCCCCTCAAACACCGGGGAGCTGTTTTTT.

The V call is TRBV11-2, the J call TRBJ2-7; D possibly matches TRBD1 or TRBD2 (6 bases each). V lost 5 bases to trimming and J lost 3 bases, with 23 bases between them. From germline, CDR1 is SGHAT and CDR2 FQNNGV. This CDR3 comprises 17 residues. Here the CDR3 DNA reads TGTGCCAGCAGCCCCCTCAGGAGGGGCAGGGGCATCTACGAGCAGTACTTC. Its protein product is CASSPLRRGRGIYEQYF. The whole variable domain, filled in from reference TRBV11-2 and TRBJ2-7, reads EAGVAQSPRYKIIEKRQSVAFWCNPISGHATLYWYQQILGQGPKLLIQFQNNGVVDDSQLPKDRFSAERLKGVDSTLKIQPAKLEDSAVYLCASSPLRRGRGIYEQYFGPGTRLTVT.

There are a few counts of this clonotype. The chain couples TRBV6-5 to TRBJ1-1; no clear D gene. Germline CDR1 is MNHEY and CDR2 is SVGAGI. Trimming removed 2 bases at V and 1 base at J, with 11 bases between. CDR3 length: 15 amino acids. As DNA, the CDR3 is TGTGCCAGCAGTTACAGGAGATCGAGGAACACTGAAGCTTTCTTT. It specifies CASSYRRSRNTEAFF.

On this clonotype: A clone one base away is much larger, so this may be a read error. The genes are TRBV11-2 and TRBJ2-4; D tentatively reads TRBD1 or TRBD2 (5 bases each). The CDR3 is 13 residues long. Germline assignment: CDR1 SGHAT and CDR2 FQNNGV. The germline V and J ends were trimmed by 7 bases and 15 bases, with 22 bases remaining between them. The CDR3 DNA follows: TGTGCCAGCAACACGAGATTGGGGGATTTGTCGTACTTC. This codes for CASNTRLGDLSYF. The variable domain in full, completed from reference TRBV11-2 and TRBJ2-4, reads EAGVAQSPRYKIIEKRQSVAFWCNPISGHATLYWYQQILGQGPKLLIQFQNNGVVDDSQLPKDRFSAERLKGVDSTLKIQPAKLEDSAVYLCASNTRLGDLSYFGAGTRLSVL.

Concerning this clonotype: Germline and junction disagree at one end, which may indicate a read error. The V call is TRBV11-2, the J call TRBJ2-3, with D possibly TRBD2 on 6 matching bases. This CDR3 contains 17 residues. CDR1 and CDR2 from the germline V gene are SGHAT and FQNNGV. In nucleotides, the CDR3 is TGTGCCAGCAGGTTAGCCCTGCAGGCGACTAGAACAGATACGCAGTATTTT. It encodes CASRLALQATRTDTQYF.

Comment on this clonotype: A read error may be the cause here, since a much bigger clone is one base away. The chain joins TRBV11-2 to TRBJ1-4; D is undetermined. The germline CDR1 and CDR2 sequences are SGHAT and FQNNGV. CDR3 length: 15 amino acids. The ends were cut back, 1 base at V and 8 bases at J, with 14 bases in the middle. CDR3 DNA: TGTGCCAGCAGCTTAGGGAGGGCCCAAGGGGAAAAACTGTTTTTT. Its protein product is CASSLGRAQGEKLFF.

In this sample, this clonotype turned up many times. The chain is built from TRBV11-2 and TRBJ1-6; 7 bases match TRBD1. Germline CDR1 is SGHAT and CDR2 is FQNNGV. There are 15 residues in the CDR3. V lost 0 bases, J lost 9 bases, and 5 bases stayed unmatched. CDR3 nucleotides: TGTGCCAGCAGCTTAGAGGGGGCAGGGGGTTCACCCCTCCACTTT. Its protein is CASSLEGAGGSPLHF.

This clonotype was observed at least ten times. The chain couples TRBV29-1 to TRBJ2-3; D gene uncertain. The CDR3 loop spans 12 amino acids. The germline V gene has CDR1 SQVTM and CDR2 ANQGSEA. Deletions cut 5 bases from V and 6 bases from J, with 12 bases between. Written as DNA, the CDR3 is TGCAGCGTTTTGCCGACCCGCGATACGCAGTATTTT. The encoded protein is CSVLPTRDTQYF.

This chain links TRBV2 with TRBJ1-4; D call uncertain. Germline V gene data show CDR1 as SNHLY and CDR2 as FYNNEI. V lost 8 bases and J 1 base, leaving 11 bases between the germline ends. This CDR3 has 14 amino acids. The CDR3: CASGMTRTNEKLFF. The CDR3 DNA reads as TGTGCCAGCGGTATGACACGAACTAATGAAAAACTGTTTTTT.

For this clonotype: This clone may be a read error of a much larger clone one base away. The rearrangement uses TRBV29-1 and TRBJ2-5; D is possibly TRBD2 (5 bases). V shed 6 bases and J shed 5 bases, with 16 bases lying between them. Germline V gene sequence: CDR1 SQVTM, CDR2 ANQGSEA. This CDR3 region has 13 residues. The CDR3 DNA is TGCAGCGTGGACCGGGGTCTTATGGAGACCCAGTACTTC. Encoded protein: CSVDRGLMETQYF.

The chain links TRBV29-1 to TRBJ1-2; D ambiguous. Trimming cost V 7 bases and J 5 bases, with 14 bases left between them. Germline CDR1 reads SQVTM; CDR2 reads ANQGSEA. The CDR3 sequence is 12 residues long. CDR3 protein: CSARPYGYGYTF. The CDR3 coding sequence is TGCAGCGCCCGACCGTACGGGTATGGCTACACCTTC.

Regarding this clonotype: An end of the junction differs from the germline gene, which may be a read error. The rearrangement joins TRBV11-2 to TRBJ2-3, with D unresolved. The CDR3 runs 12 residues. Germline CDR1 is SGHAT and CDR2 is FQNNGV. The CDR3 is CASSLALNTQYF. CDR3 DNA sequence: TGTGCCAGCAGTTTAGCTCTAAATACGCAGTATTTT.

Notes on this clonotype: With a much larger clone just one base away, this may be a read error. The rearrangement joins TRBV29-1 to TRBJ2-7; TRBD2 is a possible D gene (5 bases). The CDR3 totals 12 residues. CDR1 is SQVTM, CDR2 ANQGSEA, per germline. V dropped 7 bases and J dropped 0 bases, with 10 bases sitting between them. CDR3 DNA: TGCAGCGCTCGAGAGGGCTCCTACGAGCAGTACTTC. Translating gives CSAREGSYEQYF.

The rearrangement uses TRBV5-6 and TRBJ2-5; a weak D match, TRBD2 (5 bases). This CDR3 spans 11 amino acids. Germline V CDR1 and CDR2: SGHDT, YYEEEE. V was clipped by 6 bases and J by 5 bases, with 8 bases between them. The CDR3 is CASKRGETQYF. CDR3 nucleotide sequence: TGTGCCAGCAAGCGCGGGGAGACCCAGTACTTC. Combining the CDR3 with reference TRBV5-6 and TRBJ2-5 gives the whole variable domain DAGVTQSPTHLIKTRGQQVTLRCSPKSGHDTVSWYQQALGQGPQFIFQYYEEEERQRGNFPDRFSGHQFPNYSSELNVNALLLGDSALYLCASKRGETQYFGPGTRLLVL.